This TCR beta chain is drawn from a study of blood T cell repertoires in COVID-19. V gave up 3 bases and J gave up 7 bases, with 13 bases separating them. Per the germline V gene, CDR1 is SGHDN and CDR2 is FVKESK. There are 13 residues in the CDR3. Generated by immunoSEQ multiplex PCR, the TCRdb table keeps only in-frame clones and is missing some. The sample has a few hundred thousand clones, approximately 90% seen once. The gene calls are TRBV14 and TRBJ2-7, with D possibly matching TRBD2 (5 bases). The clonotype was recovered from a woman between 50 and 59 years old who had recovered from COVID-19. Sequenced input: PBMCs or T cells enriched from blood (not recorded which). CDR3 region: CASSHGGRVEQYF. DNA for the CDR3: TGTGCCAGCAGCCATGGCGGGCGGGTTGAGCAGTACTTC.